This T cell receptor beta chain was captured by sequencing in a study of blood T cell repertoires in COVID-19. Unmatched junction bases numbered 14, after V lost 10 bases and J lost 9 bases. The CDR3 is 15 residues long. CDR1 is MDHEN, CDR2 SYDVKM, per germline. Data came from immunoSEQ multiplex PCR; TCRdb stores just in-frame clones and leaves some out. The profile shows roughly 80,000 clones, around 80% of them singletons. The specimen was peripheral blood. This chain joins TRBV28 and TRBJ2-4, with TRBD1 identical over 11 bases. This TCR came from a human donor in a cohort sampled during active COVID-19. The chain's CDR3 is CATMDRGRDRGIQYF. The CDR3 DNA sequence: TGTGCCACAATGGACAGGGGGCGCGATAGGGGCATTCAGTACTTC. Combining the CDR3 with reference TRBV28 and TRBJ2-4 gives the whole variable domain DVKVTQSSRYLVKRTGEKVFLECVQDMDHENMFWYRQDPGLGLRLIYFSYDVKMKEKGDIPEGYSVSREKKERFSLILESASTNQTSMYLCATMDRGRDRGIQYFGAGTRLSVL.